A single sample is the source of the 32 T cell receptor beta chains below, sequenced in a study of CD8+CD57+ T cells in acquired aplastic anemia. Template material for TCR beta VDJ and CDR3 profiling consisted of genomic DNA. TCRdb reprocessed the reads via MiXCR and lists one record per CDR3 protein. The repertoire holds 150,000 to 200,000 distinct CDR3 sequences, with around 66% as singletons. Sequencing was carried out using sorted CD4+, CD8+, or CD8+CD57+ T cells (not recorded which) from PBMCs. The receptors derive from a human donor with severe aplastic anemia or a healthy control (not recorded which).

This clonotype was detected only a few times. The chain carries TRBV12-3 or TRBV12-4 and TRBJ1-2, with D uncertain. Deletions cut 5 bases from V and 4 bases from J, with 8 bases between. The CDR3 is made up of 12 amino acids. The CDR3 DNA sequence: TGTGCCAGCAGTAGGGATGTCTATGGCTACACCTTC. It codes for CASSRDVYGYTF.

In the case of this clonotype: Its ends do not fully match the called genes, so a read error is possible. The rearrangement links TRBV5-4 to TRBJ2-1; no definite D call. CDR1 is SGHNT, CDR2 YYREEE, per germline (reference sequence). The CDR3 is made up of 14 amino acids. The CDR3 protein is CASSQDLTLNEQFF. CDR3 sequence (DNA): TGCGCCAGCAGCCAAGATTTGACCCTCAATGAGCAGTTCTTC.

This clonotype showed up many times. The rearrangement joins TRBV4-3 to TRBJ2-5; D gene uncertain. This CDR3 is built from 15 residues. The V and J ends lost 0 bases and 0 bases respectively, with 8 bases between them. Per germline, CDR1 LGHNA and CDR2 YSLEER. The CDR3 DNA is TGCGCCAGCAGCCAAGATGGCAGCTACCAAGAGACCCAGTACTTC. Translation: CASSQDGSYQETQYF.

The V call is TRBV9, the J call TRBJ2-3; TRBD2 aligns across 11 bases. The J segment lost 0 bases and the V segment lost 4 bases, leaving 4 bases of the junction unmatched. This CDR3 is built from 16 residues. The germline gives CDR1 SGDLS, CDR2 YYNGEE. CDR3 nucleotide sequence: TGTGCCAGCAGCTTTCGACTAGCGGGGAGCACAGATACGCAGTATTTT. It is translated as CASSFRLAGSTDTQYF.

The genes are TRBV14 and TRBJ1-2; D remains unclear. Trimming took 4 bases from V and 7 from J, leaving 19 bases between them. This CDR3 comprises 15 residues. The germline V gene encodes CDR1 SGHDN and CDR2 FVKESK. The CDR3, as DNA: TGTGCCAGCAGCCGTACCTCGGGAGGTTTCTCTGGCTACACCTTC. It encodes CASSRTSGGFSGYTF.

V gene TRBV7-6 combines with J gene TRBJ2-7; tentative D call: TRBD1 (6 bases). This CDR3 contains 14 residues. V dropped 1 base and J dropped 1 base, with 8 bases sitting between them. CDR1 is SGHVS and CDR2 is FNYEAQ in the germline V gene. CDR3 nucleotides: TGTGCCAGCAGCTTAGGACAGGCATCCTACGAGCAGTACTTC. Protein sequence: CASSLGQASYEQYF.

This clonotype was observed a single time. This rearrangement joins TRBV20-1 to TRBJ2-7, with 7 bases aligning to TRBD1. J gave up 0 bases and V 6 bases, and 8 bases lay outside the gene matches. This CDR3 comprises 14 residues. The germline V gene has CDR1 DFQATT and CDR2 SNEGSKA (reference sequence). CDR3 bases: TGCAGTGCGACGACAGGGCTGAGCTCCTACGAGCAGTACTTC. Translating it yields CSATTGLSSYEQYF.

This clonotype came up once. The chain is built from TRBV20-1 and TRBJ2-3; tentatively, D is TRBD2 (6 bases). In germline, CDR1 is DFQATT, CDR2 SNEGSKA (reference sequence). The CDR3 consists of 13 residues. The V gene lost 6 bases and the J gene lost 6 bases, with 16 bases spanning the gap. DNA for the CDR3: TGCAGTGCCACCGGGACTGTTGGGGATACGCAGTATTTT. Translation: CSATGTVGDTQYF.

The chain combines TRBV5-1 with TRBJ2-6; 7 nucleotides align to TRBD1. Trimming removed 1 base from V and 0 bases from J; junction bases left unmatched: 4. The length of the CDR3 is 17 residues. Germline V gene sequence: CDR1 SGHRS, CDR2 YFSETQ. The CDR3 spells CASSLRGLSSGANVLTF. CDR3 nucleotides: TGCGCCAGCAGCTTGAGGGGGCTTAGCTCTGGGGCCAACGTCCTGACTTTC.

This chain links TRBV29-1 with TRBJ2-7; D is unresolved. Germline CDR1 reads SQVTM; CDR2 reads ANQGSEA. This CDR3 is 12 amino acids long. Between the trimmed V and J ends, which lost 8 bases and 3 bases, there was a span of 14 bases. In DNA, the CDR3 is TGCAGCATCCGAACTTCCTACTACGAGCAGTACTTC. It is translated as CSIRTSYYEQYF.

The table lists this clonotype with a few counts. V and J are TRBV19 and TRBJ2-7; 9 bases are shared with TRBD1. The germline CDR1 and CDR2 sequences are LNHDA and SQIVND (reference sequence). The CDR3 is 15 residues long. Trimming at V came to 3 bases and at J to 3 bases, leaving 6 bases not matched to a gene. DNA of the CDR3: TGTGCCAGTAGTATCCTTGGGACAGGGCTCTACGAGCAGTACTTC. Encoded protein: CASSILGTGLYEQYF.

Ten or more counts support this clonotype. V is TRBV25-1 and J is TRBJ2-3; D unclear. The CDR3 runs to 15 residues. Per the germline V gene, CDR1 is MGHDK and CDR2 is SYGVNS. The ends were cut back, 7 bases at V and 0 bases at J, with 14 bases in the middle. CDR3 amino acids: CASTAGADSTDTQYF. The DNA for the CDR3 is TGTGCCAGCACCGCCGGAGCAGACAGCACAGATACGCAGTATTTT. Variable domain in full (rest from reference TRBV25-1 and TRBJ2-3): EADIYQTPRYLVIGTGKKITLECSQTMGHDKMYWYQQDPGMELHLIHYSYGVNSTEKGDLSSESTVSRIRTEHFPLTLESARPSHTSQYLCASTAGADSTDTQYFGPGTRLTVL.

Notes on this clonotype: At one end, the junction sequence differs from germline, possibly due to a read error. The chain uses TRBV6-1 and TRBJ2-7; TRBD2 is a possible D gene (6 bases). CDR1 and CDR2 (germline): MNHNS, SASEGT. The CDR3 spans 17 residues. The CDR3 here is CAISESRGGERTYEQYF. The CDR3, as DNA: TGTGCCATCAGTGAGTCGCGGGGCGGGGAGAGGACCTACGAGCAGTACTTC.

V and J are TRBV29-1 and TRBJ2-2; D is possibly TRBD1 (5 bases). CDR1 and CDR2 from the germline V gene are SQVTM and ANQGSEA. V was trimmed by 5 bases and J by 1 base, leaving 8 bases between them. The CDR3 has 13 amino acids. Here the CDR3 reads CSVTTENTGELFF. CDR3 DNA sequence: TGCAGCGTTACGACAGAGAACACCGGGGAGCTGTTTTTT.

V is TRBV24-1 and J is TRBJ2-3; D remains unclear. The V gene's germline CDR1 is KGHDR and CDR2 SFDVKD. Trimming removed 6 bases at V and 6 bases at J, with 12 bases between. This CDR3 is built from 13 residues. The CDR3 region is CATSLPGVDTQYF. The CDR3 DNA is TGTGCCACCAGTCTTCCGGGTGTGGATACGCAGTATTTT.

This clonotype was seen a few times. The chain combines TRBV5-1 with TRBJ2-5; D remains ambiguous. Trimming cost V 1 base and J 2 bases, with 12 bases left between them. This CDR3 region has 15 residues. Germline V gives CDR1 SGHRS, CDR2 YFSETQ. CDR3 coding DNA: TGCGCCAGCAGCTTGACGAGAGGAGCACAAGAGACCCAGTACTTC. Amino acid sequence: CASSLTRGAQETQYF.

This clonotype turned up a few times. The chain links TRBV24-1 to TRBJ2-3; D not resolved. Germline V gene data show CDR1 as KGHDR and CDR2 as SFDVKD. V was trimmed by 7 bases and J by 0 bases, leaving 4 bases between them. CDR3 length: 12 residues. The CDR3 nucleotides are TGTGCCACCAGCAGGAGCACAGATACGCAGTATTTT. Residues: CATSRSTDTQYF.

This CDR3 reads CASSSYPLRDGGSYEQYF. In nucleotides, the CDR3 is TGTGCCAGCAGCTCGTACCCTCTCCGGGACGGTGGTTCCTACGAGCAGTACTTC. The rearrangement uses TRBV7-2 and TRBJ2-7; D could derive from TRBD1 or TRBD2 (5 bases each). Per the germline V gene, CDR1 is SGHTA and CDR2 is FQGNSA. CDR3 length equals 18 residues. Trimming removed 4 bases from V and 1 base from J, with 23 bases in between. The whole variable domain, filled in from reference TRBV7-2 and TRBJ2-7, reads GAGVSQSPSNKVTEKGKDVELRCDPISGHTALYWYRQSLGQGLEFLIYFQGNSAPDKSGLPSDRFSAERTGGSVSTLTIQRTQQEDSAVYLCASSSYPLRDGGSYEQYFGPGTRLTVT.

This clonotype was observed a single time. The chain carries TRBV7-3 and TRBJ2-7; no reliable D call. The CDR3 consists of 14 residues. Between the trimmed V and J ends, which lost 2 bases and 2 bases, there was a span of 10 bases. From germline, CDR1 is SGHTA and CDR2 FQGTGA. DNA of the CDR3: TGTGCCAGCAGCTTAGAGGCGGTAGCCTACGAGCAGTACTTC. It translates to CASSLEAVAYEQYF.

The chain links TRBV29-1 to TRBJ1-2; 10 bases align to TRBD1. Per germline, CDR1 SQVTM and CDR2 ANQGSEA. This CDR3 is built from 14 residues. Trimming cost V 4 bases and J 5 bases; bases outside gene matches: 7. CDR3 coding DNA: TGCAGCGTTGGGTCGACAGGGGGCGATTATGGCTACACCTTC. This sequence encodes CSVGSTGGDYGYTF. The full variable domain, rest sourced from reference TRBV29-1 and TRBJ1-2, is SAVISQKPSRDICQRGTSLTIQCQVDSQVTMMFWYRQQPGQSLTLIATANQGSEATYESGFVIDKFPISRPNLTFSTLTVSNMSPEDSSIYLCSVGSTGGDYGYTFGSGTRLTVV.

This clonotype was counted ten times or more. The chain couples TRBV24-1 to TRBJ2-2; D is perhaps TRBD1 (5 bases). Germline V gene data show CDR1 as KGHDR and CDR2 as SFDVKD. CDR3 length: 15 residues. V lost 0 bases to trimming and J lost 8 bases, with 12 bases between them. CDR3 sequence reads: CATSDLLQAQGELFF. In nucleotides, the CDR3 is TGTGCCACCAGTGATTTGCTACAGGCCCAAGGGGAGCTGTTTTTT.

This clonotype was recorded many times. In DNA, the CDR3 is TGTGCCAGCAGCGTAGTCGAGGGACGTACAGGGGGGCTCACTGAAGCTTTCTTT. Its protein product is CASSVVEGRTGGLTEAFF. V gene TRBV9 combines with J gene TRBJ1-1; TRBD1 matches at 8 bases. J was trimmed by 4 bases and V by 0 bases; bases with no gene match: 14. Germline V gene lookup returns CDR1 SGDLS and CDR2 YYNGEE. This CDR3 is 18 amino acids long.

The V gene is TRBV7-9, the J gene TRBJ1-2; D gene uncertain. CDR1 is SEHNR and CDR2 is FQNEAQ in the germline V gene (reference sequence). The CDR3 spans 15 residues. V was shortened by 3 bases and J by 4 bases, with 15 bases between the two germline ends. The CDR3 sequence: CASSFSGGRGYGYTF. DNA for the CDR3: TGTGCCAGCAGCTTTTCTGGTGGGCGCGGCTATGGCTACACCTTC. The full variable domain, completed using reference TRBV7-9 and TRBJ1-2, is DTGVSQNPRHKITKRGQNVTFRCDPISEHNRLYWYRQTLGQGPEFLTYFQNEAQLEKSRLLSDRFSAERPKGSFSTLEIQRTEQGDSAMYLCASSFSGGRGYGYTFGSGTRLTVV.

V gene TRBV2 combines with J gene TRBJ1-1; D unresolved. Germline V gene lookup returns CDR1 SNHLY and CDR2 FYNNEI. The CDR3 is 12 residues long. The V end was cut by 1 base, the J end by 10 bases, with 10 bases between. CDR3 nucleotide sequence: TGTGCCAGCAGTGAAGTTGCGTGGGGAGCTTTCTTT. It encodes CASSEVAWGAFF.

This chain connects TRBV7-2 to TRBJ1-6; no firm D call. This CDR3 contains 16 residues. The germline V gene has CDR1 SGHTA and CDR2 FQGNSA. With 2 bases removed from V and 10 bases from J, the gap between germline ends came to 18 bases. For the CDR3, the DNA is TGTGCCAGCAGCTTAACCCAGGCCGCTAAGGGCTCACCCCTCCACTTT. Encoded protein: CASSLTQAAKGSPLHF.

The chain joins TRBV27 to TRBJ2-7; D tentatively reads TRBD1 or TRBD2 (6 bases each). The germline V and J ends were trimmed by 0 bases and 0 bases, with 9 bases remaining between them. Germline values: CDR1 MNHEY, CDR2 SMNVEV (reference sequence). This CDR3 is 15 amino acids long. The CDR3 bases are TGTGCCAGCAGTTTATCGAGGGGGGTCTCCTACGAGCAGTACTTC. Translation gives CASSLSRGVSYEQYF.

The gene calls are TRBV19 and TRBJ2-7; 8 bases line up with TRBD1. Trimming removed 3 bases from V and 2 bases from J; junction bases left unmatched: 6. Germline loops: CDR1 LNHDA, CDR2 SQIVND (reference sequence). The CDR3 loop spans 15 amino acids. CDR3 sequence reads: CASSIGDRLTYEQYF. Here the CDR3 DNA reads TGTGCCAGTAGTATTGGGGACAGGCTCACCTACGAGCAGTACTTC.

The chain employs TRBV19 and TRBJ1-1; unclear D gene. The CDR3 is made up of 12 amino acids. Per the germline V gene, CDR1 is LNHDA and CDR2 is SQIVND (reference sequence). V gave up 5 bases and J gave up 6 bases, with 10 bases separating them. The CDR3 sequence: CASSPHSPEAFF. CDR3 DNA: TGTGCCAGTAGTCCTCATTCTCCTGAAGCTTTCTTT.

The chain is built from TRBV12-3 or TRBV12-4 and TRBJ2-1; TRBD2 matches at 8 bases. There are 16 residues in the CDR3. The V segment lost 5 bases and the J segment 7 bases; nucleotides outside the gene matches: 13. The CDR3: CASSPLLRGGRNEQFF. The CDR3, as DNA: TGTGCCAGCAGTCCTCTCTTACGGGGGGGCAGGAATGAGCAGTTCTTC.

This clonotype was observed a few times. V is TRBV27 and J is TRBJ1-3; D is unresolved. The length of the CDR3 is 14 residues. V gave up 2 bases and J gave up 2 bases, with 7 bases separating them. CDR1 and CDR2 from the germline V gene are MNHEY and SMNVEV (reference sequence). CDR3 coding DNA: TGTGCCAGCAGTTTAAGCCGGACTGGAAACACCATATATTTT. It encodes CASSLSRTGNTIYF.

J is TRBJ1-2 and V is TRBV9; D not resolved. The V gene's germline CDR1 is SGDLS and CDR2 YYNGEE. Trimming cost V 3 bases and J 8 bases, with 8 bases left between them. The CDR3 loop spans 11 amino acids. CDR3 loop: CASSGLGGYTF. CDR3 nucleotide sequence: TGTGCCAGCAGCGGGTTAGGGGGCTACACCTTC.

CDR3 sequence (DNA): TGTGCCACCAGCAGAGATCGCGGGACAGGTCGACACGAGCAGTACTTC. This gives the protein CATSRDRGTGRHEQYF. The chain recombines TRBV15 with TRBJ2-7; 8 positions agree with TRBD1. Per germline, CDR1 LNHNV and CDR2 YYDKDF (reference sequence). The length of the CDR3 is 16 residues. Losses at the gene ends were 0 bases for V and 5 bases for J; bases not matched to a gene: 9.